The T cell receptor beta chain under discussion was sequenced for a study of T cells expressing NK-cell markers. Overall study context: Sorted CD3+CD56+NKG2C+, CD3+CD56+NKG2C- and CD3+CD56-NKG2C+ T cells supplied TCR beta repertoires.

As the method of synthesis, 5'RACE template switching with UMIs yielded TCR beta cDNA. TCRdb re-called the 5' RACE reads and shows each CDR3 protein once, DNA omitted. The sample holds 250,000 or so distinct CDR3 sequences. The CDR3 is 11 residues long. The TCR originated in a woman between 18 and 70 years old in good health. The sequenced material came from blood T cells: a sorted CD56 or NKG2C T cell subset, CD4+ or CD8+ T cells, or bulk PBMC T cells (not recorded which). This sequence joins TRBV12-3 or TRBV12-4 and TRBJ1-1. The CDR3 loop reads CASKIGAEAFF.